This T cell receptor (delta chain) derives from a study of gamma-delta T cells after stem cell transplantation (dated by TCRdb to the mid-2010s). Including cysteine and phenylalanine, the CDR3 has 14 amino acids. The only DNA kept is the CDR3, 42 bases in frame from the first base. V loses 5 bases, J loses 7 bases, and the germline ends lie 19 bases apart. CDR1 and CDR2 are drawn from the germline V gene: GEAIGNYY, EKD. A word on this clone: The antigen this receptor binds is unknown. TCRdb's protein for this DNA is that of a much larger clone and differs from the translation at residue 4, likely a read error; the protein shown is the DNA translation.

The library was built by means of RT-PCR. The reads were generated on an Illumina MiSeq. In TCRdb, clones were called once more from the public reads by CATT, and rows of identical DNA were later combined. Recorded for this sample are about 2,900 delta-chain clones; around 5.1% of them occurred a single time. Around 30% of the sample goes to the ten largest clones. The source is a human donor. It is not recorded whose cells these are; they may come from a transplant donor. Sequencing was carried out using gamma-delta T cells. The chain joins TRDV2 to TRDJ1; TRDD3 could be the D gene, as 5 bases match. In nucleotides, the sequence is TGTGCCTGTGCACCCTTAACTCCGGGGGTTAAACTCATCTTT. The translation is CACAPLTPGVKLIF.